This is a list of T cell receptor beta chains from one sample in a study of blood T cell repertoires in COVID-19. Profiled with immunoSEQ multiplex PCR; TCRdb holds only in-frame clones, not every one. The sample carries about 360,000 clones, around 87% recorded once. The specimen sequenced was peripheral blood. Every receptor here comes from a human donor in a cohort sampled during active COVID-19. Each CDR3 is given with its conserved first and last residue. A D gene is named only where the DNA matches it firmly. Not every row has a clone size; where given, it reads once, few, many or a size class.

v_call	d_call	clone_size	j_call	cdr3_aa	cdr3_nt
TRBV11-3	-	-	TRBJ2-1	CASSLDRGGNEQFF	TGTGCCAGCAGCTTAGATAGAGGGGGCAATGAGCAGTTCTTC
TRBV2	-	-	TRBJ1-6	CASSEQGGSPLHF	TGTGCCAGCAGTGAACAGGGTGGATCACCCCTCCACTTT
TRBV7-2	-	-	TRBJ1-3	CASSFSGNGNTIYF	TGTGCCAGCAGCTTTTCCGGGAACGGAAACACCATATATTTT
TRBV19	-	-	TRBJ1-1	CASSMVGGTTEAFF	TGTGCCAGTAGTATGGTGGGGGGAACAACTGAAGCTTTCTTT
TRBV28	-	-	TRBJ1-3	CASSFGAWISGNTIYF	TGTGCCAGCAGTTTCGGAGCTTGGATCTCTGGAAACACCATATATTTT
TRBV13	-	-	TRBJ1-1	CASRTATSRAEAFF	TGTGCCAGCAGAACAGCGACTTCGAGGGCTGAAGCTTTCTTT
TRBV7-9	TRBD2	-	TRBJ2-2	CASKTSSNTGELFF	TGTGCCAGCAAGACTAGCTCCAACACCGGGGAGCTGTTTTTT
TRBV5-4	TRBD2	-	TRBJ2-2	CASSLPGTTTGELFF	TGTGCCAGCAGCTTGCCCGGGACTACCACCGGGGAGCTGTTTTTT
TRBV7-8	TRBD2	-	TRBJ2-1	CASSLSGRAGSEQFF	TGTGCCAGCAGCTTAAGCGGGAGGGCCGGGAGTGAGCAGTTCTTC
TRBV4-1	TRBD2	-	TRBJ2-1	CASSQLLAGDYNEQFF	TGCGCCAGCAGCCAACTACTAGCGGGAGACTACAATGAGCAGTTCTTC
TRBV5-1	-	once	TRBJ2-7	CASSLGRAREQYF	TGCGCCAGCAGCCTGGGGCGGGCTCGGGAGCAGTACTTC
TRBV6-2/TRBV6-3	TRBD1	-	TRBJ2-5	CASSSDRGRVRETQYF	TGTGCCAGCAGTTCGGACAGGGGGCGCGTAAGGGAGACCCAGTACTTC
TRBV7-8	-	-	TRBJ2-5	CASSAGVQIQETQYF	TGTGCCAGCAGCGCCGGTGTACAGATTCAAGAGACCCAGTACTTC
TRBV30	TRBD2	-	TRBJ2-3	CAWRAERLAGGPDTQYF	TGTGCCTGGAGAGCCGAACGACTAGCGGGAGGGCCAGATACGCAGTATTTT
TRBV6-4	-	few	TRBJ1-1	CASSYSFNTEAFF	TGTGCCAGCAGTTACAGTTTTAACACTGAAGCTTTCTTT
TRBV19	-	-	TRBJ2-2	CASSINTDTGELFF	TGTGCCAGTAGTATAAATACAGACACCGGGGAGCTGTTTTTT
TRBV5-1	-	-	TRBJ2-7	CASSLESGRGDEQYF	TGCGCCAGCAGCTTGGAAAGTGGAAGGGGCGACGAGCAGTACTTC
TRBV7-9	-	-	TRBJ2-2	CASSSPQGGELFF	TGTGCCAGCAGCTCACCACAGGGAGGGGAGCTGTTTTTT
TRBV5-4	-	-	TRBJ1-2	CASSSDYPNYGYTF	TGTGCCAGCAGCTCCGACTATCCTAACTATGGCTACACCTTC
TRBV9	-	-	TRBJ2-1	CASSPTAEGPSYNEQFF	TGTGCCAGCAGCCCCACAGCGGAAGGCCCCTCTTACAATGAGCAGTTCTTC
TRBV6-4	-	-	TRBJ2-3	CASSDRVEDTQYF	TGTGCCAGCAGTGACCGGGTGGAAGATACGCAGTATTTT
TRBV24-1	-	-	TRBJ2-5	CATSDFAEQETQYF	TGTGCCACCAGTGATTTTGCGGAACAAGAGACCCAGTACTTC
TRBV7-2	-	-	TRBJ2-1	CASSLAAGSYNEQFF	TGTGCCAGCAGCTTAGCGGCCGGGAGCTACAATGAGCAGTTCTTC
TRBV5-4	-	-	TRBJ1-1	CASSSGVPRENTEAFF	TGTGCCAGCAGCTCTGGAGTCCCTCGTGAGAACACTGAAGCTTTCTTT
TRBV30	TRBD2	-	TRBJ2-3	CAWSVGTSGYTDTQYF	TGTGCCTGGAGTGTGGGGACTAGCGGGTACACAGATACGCAGTATTTT